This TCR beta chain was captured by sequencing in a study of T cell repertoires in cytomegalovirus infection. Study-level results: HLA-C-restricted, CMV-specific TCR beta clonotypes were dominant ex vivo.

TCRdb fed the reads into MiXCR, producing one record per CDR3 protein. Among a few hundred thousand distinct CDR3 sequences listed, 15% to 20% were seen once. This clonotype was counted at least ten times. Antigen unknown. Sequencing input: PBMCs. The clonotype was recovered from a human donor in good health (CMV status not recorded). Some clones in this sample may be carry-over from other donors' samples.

CDR3 residues: CASDQGDTYYEQYF. CDR3 sequence (DNA): TGTGCCAGCGACCAAGGGGACACCTACTACGAGCAGTACTTC. This rearrangement joins TRBV6-2 or TRBV6-3 to TRBJ2-7, with D possibly matching TRBD1 (6 bases). The CDR3 contains 14 residues. Trimming shortened V by 8 bases and J by 3 bases, and 17 bases separated the two germline ends. In germline, CDR1 is MNHEY, CDR2 SVGEGT.